This entry lists 27 T cell receptor beta chains sequenced from one sample in a study of T cell responses to AZD1222 COVID-19 vaccine. Sequencing was performed with immunoSEQ multiplex PCR; in TCRdb, only in-frame clones are kept and a portion is missing. Of 90,000 to 130,000 clones detected, about 86% appear once; the ten largest clones hold about 3.5%. The sample consisted of peripheral blood, taken on day 0 of AZD1222 vaccination. Every receptor here comes from an adult in good health.

The genes are TRBV5-4 and TRBJ2-7; 12 bases match TRBD1. J lost 3 bases, V lost 7 bases, and 11 bases had no gene match. From germline, CDR1 is SGHNT and CDR2 YYREEE (reference sequence). CDR3 length: 16 amino acids. In nucleotides, the CDR3 is TGTGCCAGCGGGGACAGGGGGCTGGGGAATGGCTACGAGCAGTACTTC. It is translated as CASGDRGLGNGYEQYF.

This clone has just one count. J is TRBJ1-4 and V is TRBV21-1; TRBD1, the table's D call, was not compared with the DNA. TRBV21-1 is noted as a pseudogene. There are 16 residues in the CDR3. The CDR3 sequence is CATPRGQGRGKEKLFF. The DNA for the CDR3 is TGTGCCACTCCCCGGGGACAGGGGAGAGGAAAGGAAAAACTGTTTTTT.

This clone has just a few counts. This chain uses TRBV29-1 with TRBJ2-3; 9 positions agree with TRBD1. In germline, CDR1 is SQVTM, CDR2 ANQGSEA. The CDR3 spans 13 residues. CDR3 sequence: CSRTGVGTDTQYF. The DNA for the CDR3 is TGCTCCCGGACAGGGGTCGGCACAGATACGCAGTATTTT.

The V and J genes are TRBV3-1 (or the pseudogene TRBV3-2) and TRBJ1-1, with 10 positions matching TRBD1. CDR1 LGHDT and CDR2 YNNKEL come from the germline V gene (reference sequence). This CDR3 has 14 residues. Trimming removed 4 bases from V and 3 bases from J; junction bases left unmatched: 2. For the CDR3, the DNA is TGTGCCAGCAGCCCGACAGGGGGCCACACTGAAGCTTTCTTT. This gives the protein CASSPTGGHTEAFF.

The chain carries TRBV14 and TRBJ2-5, with 7 bases that match TRBD1. J was trimmed by 1 base and V by 1 base; bases with no gene match: 3. Germline CDR1 SGHDN, CDR2 FVKESK. CDR3 length equals 15 residues. The CDR3 coding sequence is TGTGCCAGCAGCCAAGTAGGGGGCAGCCAAGAGACCCAGTACTTC. It translates to CASSQVGGSQETQYF.

This rearrangement joins TRBV7-7 to TRBJ1-3, with TRBD1 as a possible D gene (5 bases). Per the germline V gene, CDR1 is SSHAT and CDR2 is FNYEAQ (reference sequence). The CDR3 extends over 15 amino acids. Trimming took 1 base from V and 4 from J, leaving 11 bases between them. The chain's CDR3 is CASSLVQGEGNTIYF. The DNA of the CDR3 is TGTGCCAGCAGCTTAGTTCAGGGAGAAGGAAACACCATATATTTT.

This sequence joins TRBV6-4 and TRBJ2-1; D could derive from TRBD1 or TRBD2 (6 bases each). This CDR3 is built from 15 residues. Germline V gene data show CDR1 as MRHNA and CDR2 as SNTAGT. The V gene lost 5 bases and the J gene lost 5 bases, with 16 bases spanning the gap. The CDR3, as DNA: TGTGCCAGCAGTCTAGACAGGAGGGGAGACAATGAGCAGTTCTTC. Protein: CASSLDRRGDNEQFF.

This clone has a single count. The chain employs TRBV30 and TRBJ1-1; D is unresolved. V shed 2 bases and J shed 4 bases, with 8 bases lying between them. The CDR3 loop spans 12 amino acids. Germline CDR1 and CDR2: GTSNPN and SVGIG (reference sequence). CDR3 in DNA: TGTGCCTGGAGTTTCAGTACCACTGAAGCTTTCTTT. Translating it yields CAWSFSTTEAFF. Full variable domain (remainder filled in from reference TRBV30 and TRBJ1-1): SQTIHQWPATLVQPVGSPLSLECTVEGTSNPNLYWYRQAAGRGLQLLFYSVGIGQISSEVPQNLSASRPQDRQFILSSKKLLLSDSGFYLCAWSFSTTEAFFGQGTRLTVV.

The chain is built from TRBV6-5 and TRBJ2-2; perhaps TRBD1 as D (6 bases). In germline, CDR1 is MNHEY, CDR2 SVGAGI. This CDR3 has 13 amino acids. Trimming removed 2 bases at V and 8 bases at J, with 9 bases between. Written as DNA, the CDR3 is TGTGCCAGCAGTTACCTCCAGGGGGGGGAGCTGTTTTTT. Its protein product is CASSYLQGGELFF.

This sequence joins TRBV12-5 and TRBJ2-1; the match to TRBD1 covers 7 bases. Germline CDR1 and CDR2: LGHNT and FRNRAP. The V segment lost 4 bases and the J segment 3 bases; nucleotides outside the gene matches: 6. The CDR3 has 15 amino acids. In nucleotides, the CDR3 is TGTGCTAGTGGTTCCCGGGACAGTAACTACAATGAGCAGTTCTTC. It translates to CASGSRDSNYNEQFF.

This clone came up once. The rearrangement links TRBV4-1 to TRBJ1-1; the D is unclear. The germline gives CDR1 MGHRA, CDR2 YSYEKL. The CDR3 is made up of 13 amino acids. The V gene lost 1 base and the J gene lost 3 bases, with 6 bases spanning the gap. In nucleotides, the CDR3 is TGCGCCAGCAGCCAAGTGCCGGACACTGAAGCTTTCTTT. Its protein is CASSQVPDTEAFF.

The rearrangement uses TRBV5-4 and TRBJ1-1; D gene unclear. From germline, CDR1 is SGHNT and CDR2 YYREEE (reference sequence). V lost 3 bases, J lost 12 bases, and 24 bases lay in between. The CDR3 runs to 15 residues. The CDR3 region has the DNA TGTGCCAGCAGCTCTAACACGGACGCATACGGGTTGTCTTTCTTT. Its protein product is CASSSNTDAYGLSFF.

The chain combines TRBV7-2 with TRBJ2-6, with 7 bases fitting TRBD1. CDR1 and CDR2 (germline): SGHTA, FQGNSA. The V gene end was trimmed by 5 bases and the J gene end by 4 bases; junction bases not matched to a gene: 5. This CDR3 comprises 15 residues. The CDR3 DNA is TGTGCCAGCAGCCCGACAGGGACCGGGGCCAACGTCCTGACTTTC. Protein: CASSPTGTGANVLTF.

This chain uses TRBV7-8 with TRBJ1-5; 8 bases map to TRBD1. The germline gives CDR1 SGHVS, CDR2 FQNEAQ. This CDR3 is built from 17 residues. With 4 bases clipped from V and 5 bases from J, the junction kept 13 bases outside the gene matches. In nucleotides, the CDR3 is TGTGCCAGCAGCTCACAGGGGGTCTCGGGGAGCGATCAGCCCCAGCATTTT. This translates into CASSSQGVSGSDQPQHF.

The CDR3 sequence is CASGSGLQNTEAFF. Written as DNA, the CDR3 is TGTGCCAGCGGATCGGGACTGCAGAACACTGAAGCTTTCTTT. The rearrangement uses TRBV28 and TRBJ1-1, with a tentative D call TRBD1 (5 bases). Trimming took off 8 bases at V and 1 base at J, with 14 bases between the two ends. The germline V gene has CDR1 MDHEN and CDR2 SYDVKM. The CDR3 totals 14 residues.

The chain links TRBV28 to TRBJ1-2, with D possibly being TRBD1 (5 bases). There are 15 residues in the CDR3. Per germline, CDR1 MDHEN and CDR2 SYDVKM. Trimming took off 6 bases at V and 4 bases at J, with 18 bases between the two ends. The CDR3: CASSIQGIWSYGYTF. The CDR3, as DNA: TGTGCCAGCAGCATCCAGGGAATTTGGAGCTATGGCTACACCTTC.

V gene TRBV28 combines with J gene TRBJ1-1, with D unclear. CDR1 is MDHEN and CDR2 is SYDVKM in the germline V gene. V was trimmed by 6 bases and J by 4 bases, leaving 9 bases between them. The CDR3 runs to 12 residues. The CDR3 nucleotides are TGTGCCAGCAGCTTTAGGAGCACTGAAGCTTTCTTT. It is translated as CASSFRSTEAFF. Looking up the rest from reference TRBV28 and TRBJ1-1 gives the full variable domain: DVKVTQSSRYLVKRTGEKVFLECVQDMDHENMFWYRQDPGLGLRLIYFSYDVKMKEKGDIPEGYSVSREKKERFSLILESASTNQTSMYLCASSFRSTEAFFGQGTRLTVV.

The chain uses TRBV12-2 and TRBJ1-4. TRBV12-2 is recorded as a pseudogene. The CDR3 is 15 residues long. The DNA of the CDR3 is TGTGCAAGTCGCCTAAGGGACCTCAGCAATGAAAAACTGTTTTTT. Protein product: CASRLRDLSNEKLFF.

There are a few counts of this clone. The chain joins TRBV7-2 to TRBJ1-6; 8 bases match TRBD1. The CDR3 runs to 16 residues. CDR1 SGHTA and CDR2 FQGNSA come from the germline V gene. V trimming: 5 bases; J trimming: 5 bases; junction bases outside the gene matches: 8. CDR3: CASSPQGAGHNSPLHF. The CDR3 coding sequence is TGTGCCAGCAGCCCTCAGGGGGCCGGTCATAATTCACCCCTCCACTTT. Combining the CDR3 with reference TRBV7-2 and TRBJ1-6 gives the whole variable domain GAGVSQSPSNKVTEKGKDVELRCDPISGHTALYWYRQSLGQGLEFLIYFQGNSAPDKSGLPSDRFSAERTGGSVSTLTIQRTQQEDSAVYLCASSPQGAGHNSPLHFGNGTRLTVT.

The rearrangement links TRBV28 to TRBJ1-6; TRBD1 aligns across 7 bases. Germline loops: CDR1 MDHEN, CDR2 SYDVKM. This CDR3 is built from 19 residues. The trim removed 5 bases at V and 7 bases at J, leaving 20 bases unmatched. CDR3 in amino acids: CASSIISSGRGRPNSPLHF. The CDR3 nucleotides are TGTGCCAGCAGTATCATCTCCTCGGGGAGGGGGCGTCCAAATTCACCCCTCCACTTT.

The gene calls are TRBV25-1 and TRBJ2-3; the D call may be TRBD1 or TRBD2 (6 bases each). The V end was cut by 6 bases, the J end by 2 bases, with 15 bases between. Germline V lookup: CDR1 MGHDK, CDR2 SYGVNS. The CDR3 spans 15 residues. The chain's CDR3 is CASSRKGGNTDTQYF. Here the CDR3 DNA reads TGTGCCAGCAGCAGAAAGGGGGGAAACACAGATACGCAGTATTTT.

The rearrangement links TRBV4-2 to TRBJ1-3; possible D gene TRBD1, 6 bases. V lost 1 base and J 4 bases, leaving 11 bases between the germline ends. Germline V gene data show CDR1 as LGHNA and CDR2 as YNFKEQ. This CDR3 region has 15 residues. The CDR3 is CASSQVWGPGNTIYF. CDR3 bases: TGTGCCAGCAGCCAAGTCTGGGGGCCCGGAAACACCATATATTTT.

The rearrangement uses TRBV6-2 or TRBV6-3 and TRBJ2-3; 8 bases fit TRBD2. Germline CDR1 and CDR2: MNHEY and SVGEGT. Trimming took 2 bases from V and 7 from J; bases not matched to a gene: 14. The CDR3 runs to 17 residues. The CDR3 bases are TGTGCCAGCAGTTACGGGCCGCCAGCGGGGGTGGGGAATACGCAGTATTTT. Translating gives CASSYGPPAGVGNTQYF.

The V gene is TRBV21-1, the J gene TRBJ2-7. TRBV21-1 is assigned pseudogene status. The CDR3 totals 13 residues. The CDR3 sequence: CASSKVARGEQYF. The CDR3 bases are TGTGCCAGCAGCAAAGTTGCGAGGGGCGAGCAGTACTTC.

The chain recombines TRBV6-4 with TRBJ1-2, with D perhaps matching TRBD1 (5 bases). Trimming stripped 5 bases from V and 5 bases from J, with 18 bases between. Germline V CDR1 and CDR2: MRHNA, SNTAGT. The CDR3 sequence is 15 residues long. The DNA for the CDR3 is TGTGCCAGCAGTCCCGGGGATTCCGGGGGTTATGGCTACACCTTC. Amino acids: CASSPGDSGGYGYTF.

This clone was seen just once. The V gene is TRBV7-2, the J gene TRBJ1-5; D is possibly TRBD1 (6 bases). In germline, CDR1 is SGHTA, CDR2 FQGNSA. Between the trimmed V and J ends, which lost 5 bases and 0 bases, there was a span of 17 bases. CDR3 length equals 17 residues. The CDR3 bases are TGTGCCAGCAGCCCACCGCAGGGGCTTTTTAGCAATCAGCCCCAGCATTTT. Translation: CASSPPQGLFSNQPQHF.

The chain couples TRBV5-6 to TRBJ2-7; 7 bases are shared with TRBD1. CDR1 is SGHDT, CDR2 YYEEEE, per germline. This CDR3 region has 17 residues. V was clipped by 3 bases and J by 4 bases; unmatched bases: 16. For the CDR3, the DNA is TGTGCCAGCAGCTGGAACAGGGGACCCTCCCGTCCGTACGAGCAGTACTTC. Translation: CASSWNRGPSRPYEQYF.